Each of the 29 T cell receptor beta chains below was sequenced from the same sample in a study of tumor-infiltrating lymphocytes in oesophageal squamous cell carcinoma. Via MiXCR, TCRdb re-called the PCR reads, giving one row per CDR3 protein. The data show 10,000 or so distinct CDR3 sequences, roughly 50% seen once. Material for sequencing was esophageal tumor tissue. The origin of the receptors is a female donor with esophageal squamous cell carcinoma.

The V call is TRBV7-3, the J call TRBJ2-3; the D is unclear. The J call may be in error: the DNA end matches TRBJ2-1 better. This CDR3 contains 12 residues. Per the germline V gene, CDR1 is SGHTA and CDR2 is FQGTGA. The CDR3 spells CASSSTRNEQFF. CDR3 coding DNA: TGTGCCAGCAGCTCGACACGGAATGAGCAGTTCTTC.

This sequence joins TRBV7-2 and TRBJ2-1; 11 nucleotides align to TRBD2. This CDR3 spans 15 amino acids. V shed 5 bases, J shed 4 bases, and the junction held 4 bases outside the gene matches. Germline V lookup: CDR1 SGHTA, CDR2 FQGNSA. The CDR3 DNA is TGTGCCAGCAGCCCAACTAGCGGGGGATACAATGAGCAGTTCTTC. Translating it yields CASSPTSGGYNEQFF.

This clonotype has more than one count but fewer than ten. The DNA of the CDR3 is TGTGCCAGCAGCCCAGGTTCTGCTGGGGCCAACGTCCTGACTTTC. Translating gives CASSPGSAGANVLTF. The V and J genes are TRBV28 and TRBJ2-6; D unresolved. CDR1 and CDR2 (germline): MDHEN, SYDVKM. This CDR3 is built from 15 residues. The V end lost 6 bases, the J end lost 2 bases, and 11 bases lay between the germline ends.

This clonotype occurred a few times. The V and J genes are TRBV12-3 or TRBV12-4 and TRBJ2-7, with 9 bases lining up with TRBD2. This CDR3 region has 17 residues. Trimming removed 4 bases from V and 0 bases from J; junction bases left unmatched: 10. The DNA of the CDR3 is TGTGCCAGCAGTTCTCGAAGGACTAGCGACTCCTCCTACGAGCAGTACTTC. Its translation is CASSSRRTSDSSYEQYF.

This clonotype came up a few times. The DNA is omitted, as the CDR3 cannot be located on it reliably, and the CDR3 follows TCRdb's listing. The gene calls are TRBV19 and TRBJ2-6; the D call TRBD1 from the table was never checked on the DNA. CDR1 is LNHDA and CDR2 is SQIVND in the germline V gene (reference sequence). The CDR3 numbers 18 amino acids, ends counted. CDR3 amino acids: CASSIELGQGGLWLHLRF.

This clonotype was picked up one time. The CDR3 here is CASSLDRGVSNEQFF. CDR3 nucleotide sequence: TGTGCCAGCAGCTTAGACAGGGGCGTTTCGAATGAGCAGTTCTTC. The V gene is TRBV7-6, the J gene TRBJ2-1; TRBD1 aligns across 7 bases. This CDR3 has 15 residues. J was trimmed by 7 bases and V by 1 base; bases with no gene match: 7. Germline assignment: CDR1 SGHVS and CDR2 FNYEAQ.

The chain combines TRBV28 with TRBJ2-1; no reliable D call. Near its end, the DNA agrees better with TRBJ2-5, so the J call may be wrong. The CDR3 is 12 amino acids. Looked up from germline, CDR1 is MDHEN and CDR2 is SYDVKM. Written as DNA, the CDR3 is TGTGCCAGCAGTTTAGCCTCCGAGGCCCAGTACTTC. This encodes CASSLASEAQYF.

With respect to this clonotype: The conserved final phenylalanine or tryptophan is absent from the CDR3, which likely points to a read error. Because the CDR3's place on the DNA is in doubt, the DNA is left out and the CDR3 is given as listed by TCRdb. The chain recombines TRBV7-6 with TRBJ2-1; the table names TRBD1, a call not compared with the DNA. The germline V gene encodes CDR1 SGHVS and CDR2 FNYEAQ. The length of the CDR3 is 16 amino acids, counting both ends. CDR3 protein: CASSSRERSYEQYFGS.

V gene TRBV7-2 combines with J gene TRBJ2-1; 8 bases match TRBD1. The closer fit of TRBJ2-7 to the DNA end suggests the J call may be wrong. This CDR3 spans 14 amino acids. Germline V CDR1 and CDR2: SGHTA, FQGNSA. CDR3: CASSFGTGPYEQYF. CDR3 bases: TGTGCCAGCAGCTTCGGGACAGGCCCCTACGAGCAGTACTTC.

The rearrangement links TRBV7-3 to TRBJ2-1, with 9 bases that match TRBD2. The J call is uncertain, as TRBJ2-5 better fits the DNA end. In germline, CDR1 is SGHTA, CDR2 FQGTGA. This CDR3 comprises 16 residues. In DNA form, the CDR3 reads TGTGCCAGCAGCTTAACGGAAGCGGGGGGCCCAGAGACCCAGTACTTC. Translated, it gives CASSLTEAGGPETQYF.

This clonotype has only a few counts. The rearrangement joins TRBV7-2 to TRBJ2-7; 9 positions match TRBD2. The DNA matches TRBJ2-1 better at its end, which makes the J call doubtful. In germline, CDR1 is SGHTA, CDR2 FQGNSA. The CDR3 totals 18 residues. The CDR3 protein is CASSSSLRLAETYNEQFF. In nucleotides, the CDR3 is TGTGCCAGCAGCTCCTCCCTGCGACTAGCGGAGACCTACAATGAGCAGTTCTTC.

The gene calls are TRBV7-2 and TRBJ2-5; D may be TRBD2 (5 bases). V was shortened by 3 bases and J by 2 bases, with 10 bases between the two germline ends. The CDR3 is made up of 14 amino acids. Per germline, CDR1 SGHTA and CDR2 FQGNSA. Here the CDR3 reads CASSFAGLQETQYF. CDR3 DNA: TGTGCCAGCAGCTTCGCAGGACTGCAAGAGACCCAGTACTTC.

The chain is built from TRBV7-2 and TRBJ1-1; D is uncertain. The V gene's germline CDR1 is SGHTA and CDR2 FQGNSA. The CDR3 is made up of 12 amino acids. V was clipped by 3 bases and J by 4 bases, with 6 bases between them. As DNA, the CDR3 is TGTGCCAGCAGCTTGGGATCCACTGAAGCTTTCTTT. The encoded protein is CASSLGSTEAFF.

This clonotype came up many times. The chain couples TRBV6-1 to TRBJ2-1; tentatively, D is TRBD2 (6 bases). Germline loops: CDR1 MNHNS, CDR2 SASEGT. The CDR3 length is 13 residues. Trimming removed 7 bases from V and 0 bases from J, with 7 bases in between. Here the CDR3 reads CASIADSYNEQFF. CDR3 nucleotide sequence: TGTGCCAGCATAGCGGACTCCTACAATGAGCAGTTCTTC.

The DNA of the CDR3 is TGTGCCAGCAGGAGTCGGGACAGGGGTGGCGAGCAGTACTTC. Protein product: CASRSRDRGGEQYF. The chain has TRBV7-2 and TRBJ2-5; 10 nucleotides align to TRBD1. The J call could be wrong; TRBJ2-7 is a better fit for the DNA end. This CDR3 has 14 amino acids. Germline-derived CDR1 and CDR2 are SGHTA and FQGNSA.

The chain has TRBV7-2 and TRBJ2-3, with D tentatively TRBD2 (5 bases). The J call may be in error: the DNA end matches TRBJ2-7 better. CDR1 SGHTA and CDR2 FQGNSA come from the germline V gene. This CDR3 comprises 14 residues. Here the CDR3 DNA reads TGTGCCAGCAGCTTAGGGCCGCGGGCCTACGAGCAGTACTTC. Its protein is CASSLGPRAYEQYF.

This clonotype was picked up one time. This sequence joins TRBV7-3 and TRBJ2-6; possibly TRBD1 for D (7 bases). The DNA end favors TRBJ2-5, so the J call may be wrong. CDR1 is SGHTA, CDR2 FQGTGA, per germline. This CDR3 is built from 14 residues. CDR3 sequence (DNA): TGTGCCAGCAGCCCCCAGGGGGGTTTAGAGACCCAGTACTTC. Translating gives CASSPQGGLETQYF.

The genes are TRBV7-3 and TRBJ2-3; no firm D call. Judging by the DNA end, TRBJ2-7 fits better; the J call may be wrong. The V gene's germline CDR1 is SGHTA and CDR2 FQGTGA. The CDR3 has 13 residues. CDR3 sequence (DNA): TGTGCCAGCAGCTCACTCACTCGAAACGAGCAGTACTTC. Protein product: CASSSLTRNEQYF.

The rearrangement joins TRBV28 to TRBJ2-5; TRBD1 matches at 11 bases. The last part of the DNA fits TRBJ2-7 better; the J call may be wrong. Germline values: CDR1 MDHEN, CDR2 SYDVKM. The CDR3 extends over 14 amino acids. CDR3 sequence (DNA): TGTGCCATCCATGGGGGGACAGGGGGGTACGAGCAGTACTTC. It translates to CAIHGGTGGYEQYF.

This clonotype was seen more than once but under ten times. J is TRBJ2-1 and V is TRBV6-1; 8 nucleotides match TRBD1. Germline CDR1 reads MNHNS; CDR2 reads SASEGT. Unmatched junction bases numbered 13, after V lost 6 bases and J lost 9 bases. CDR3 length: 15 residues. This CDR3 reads CASSLEYRGASEQFF. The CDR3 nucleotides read TGTGCCAGCAGCTTAGAATACAGGGGGGCGAGTGAGCAGTTCTTC.

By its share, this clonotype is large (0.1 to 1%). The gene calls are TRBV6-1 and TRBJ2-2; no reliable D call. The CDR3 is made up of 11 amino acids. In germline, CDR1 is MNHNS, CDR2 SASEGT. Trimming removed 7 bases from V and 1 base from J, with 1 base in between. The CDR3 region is CASKNTGELFF. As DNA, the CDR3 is TGTGCCAGCAAGAACACCGGGGAGCTGTTTTTT.

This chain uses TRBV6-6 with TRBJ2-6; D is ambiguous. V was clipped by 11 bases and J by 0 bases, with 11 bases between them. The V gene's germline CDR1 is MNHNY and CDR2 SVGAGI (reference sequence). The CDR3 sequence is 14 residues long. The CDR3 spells CAVGRSSGANVLTF. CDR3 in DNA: TGTGCCGTGGGAAGGTCCTCTGGGGCCAACGTCCTGACTTTC.

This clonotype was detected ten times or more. CDR3 DNA: TGTGCCAGCATCTCGACAGGGGGCAATGAGCAGTTCTTC. Its protein is CASISTGGNEQFF. V usage is TRBV7-9 and J usage is TRBJ2-1; 9 bases are shared with TRBD1. The V gene end was trimmed by 7 bases and the J gene end by 6 bases; junction bases not matched to a gene: 4. Germline V gene sequence: CDR1 SEHNR, CDR2 FQNEAQ (reference sequence). The CDR3 is made up of 13 amino acids.

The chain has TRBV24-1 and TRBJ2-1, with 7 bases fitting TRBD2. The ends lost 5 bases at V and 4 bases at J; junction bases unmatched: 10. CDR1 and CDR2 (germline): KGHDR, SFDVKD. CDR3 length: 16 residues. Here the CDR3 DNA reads TGTGCCACCAGTGCTGGTACTGGGGGGGTGTACAATGAGCAGTTCTTC. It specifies CATSAGTGGVYNEQFF.

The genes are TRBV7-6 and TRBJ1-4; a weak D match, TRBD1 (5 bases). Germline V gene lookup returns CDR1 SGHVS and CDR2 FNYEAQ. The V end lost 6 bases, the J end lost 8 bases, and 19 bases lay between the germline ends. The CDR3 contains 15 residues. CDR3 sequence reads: CASRSIGQGEEKLFF. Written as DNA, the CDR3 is TGTGCCAGCAGGAGTATCGGGCAGGGAGAGGAAAAACTGTTTTTT.

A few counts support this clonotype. The CDR3 reads CASSLTSQGYNEQYF. The CDR3 bases are TGTGCCAGCAGCTTAACGTCTCAAGGCTACAATGAGCAGTACTTC. The V call is TRBV7-3, the J call TRBJ2-7, with no clear D. This CDR3 has 15 amino acids. Germline loops: CDR1 SGHTA, CDR2 FQGTGA. The V end lost 0 bases, the J end lost 7 bases, and 16 bases lay between the germline ends.

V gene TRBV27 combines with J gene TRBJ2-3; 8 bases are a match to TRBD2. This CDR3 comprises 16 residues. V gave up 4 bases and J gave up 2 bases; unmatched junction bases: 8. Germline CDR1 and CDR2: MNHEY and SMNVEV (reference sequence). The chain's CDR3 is CASSYHGGANTDTQYF. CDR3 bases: TGTGCCAGCAGTTACCACGGGGGGGCCAACACAGATACGCAGTATTTT.

CDR3 bases: TGTGCCAGCGCGGCCACAGGGTTTACCACTGAAGCTTTCTTT. This encodes CASAATGFTTEAFF. V usage is TRBV5-5 and J usage is TRBJ2-3, with TRBD1 as a possible D gene (6 bases). The J call may be faulty, since TRBJ1-1 better matches the DNA end. This CDR3 comprises 14 residues. Germline loops: CDR1 SGHKS, CDR2 YYEKEE (reference sequence).

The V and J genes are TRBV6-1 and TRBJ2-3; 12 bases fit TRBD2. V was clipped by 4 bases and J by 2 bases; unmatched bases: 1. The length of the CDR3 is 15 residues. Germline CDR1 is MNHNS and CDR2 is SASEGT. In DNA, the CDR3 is TGTGCCAGCAGTGGGACTAGCGGGACCACAGATACGCAGTATTTT. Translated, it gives CASSGTSGTTDTQYF.